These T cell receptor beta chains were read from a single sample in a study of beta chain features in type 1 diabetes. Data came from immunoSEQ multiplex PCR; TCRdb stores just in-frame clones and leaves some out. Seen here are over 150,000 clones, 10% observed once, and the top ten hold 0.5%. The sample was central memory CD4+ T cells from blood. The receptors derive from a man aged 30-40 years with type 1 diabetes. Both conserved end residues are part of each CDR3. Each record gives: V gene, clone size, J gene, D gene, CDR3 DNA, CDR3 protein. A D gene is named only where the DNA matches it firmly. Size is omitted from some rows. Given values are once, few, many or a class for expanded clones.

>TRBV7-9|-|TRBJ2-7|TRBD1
TGTGCCAGCAGCCTACGACAGGGGGAATCGAGGATGTACTTC
CASSLRQGESRMYF
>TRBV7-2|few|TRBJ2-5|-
TGTGCCAGCAGCTTAGCGCCCCCGGCGTCCGGGAGCGGAGAGACCCAGTACTTC
CASSLAPPASGSGETQYF
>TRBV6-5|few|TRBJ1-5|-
TGTGCCAGCAGTTACTCCCACAATCAGCCCCAGCATTTT
CASSYSHNQPQHF
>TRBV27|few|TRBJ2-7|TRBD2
TGTGCCAGCAGGCGACTAGCGGGAGTCCAAGAGCAGTACTTC
CASRRLAGVQEQYF
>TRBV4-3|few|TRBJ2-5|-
TGCGCCAGCAGCCAAGCGACCGGGACTCCCACCGCGACCCAGTACTTC
CASSQATGTPTATQYF
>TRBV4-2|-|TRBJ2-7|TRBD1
TGTGCCAGCAGCCCTGTCCAACAGGGGTCCCACGAGCAGTACTTC
CASSPVQQGSHEQYF
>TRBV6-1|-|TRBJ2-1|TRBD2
TGTGCCAGCAGAACCGGGACTAGCGGCGGGGATGAGCAGTTCTTC
CASRTGTSGGDEQFF
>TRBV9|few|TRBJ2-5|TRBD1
TGTGCCAGCAGCGTAGCAGCCGGAACAGGGGGAGAGACCCAGTACTTC
CASSVAAGTGGETQYF
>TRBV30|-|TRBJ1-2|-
TGTGCCTGGAGTTTGGCAGGAATGGGTAACTATGGCTACACCTTC
CAWSLAGMGNYGYTF
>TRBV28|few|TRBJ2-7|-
TGTGCCAGCAGCCCACCCCCCTCGGGAGCCTACGAGCAGTACTTC
CASSPPPSGAYEQYF
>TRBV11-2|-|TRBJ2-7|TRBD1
TGTGCCAGCAGCTACTGGACAGGGAACTACGAGCAGTACTTC
CASSYWTGNYEQYF
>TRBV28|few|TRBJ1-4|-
TGTGCCAGCAGTACACCGGGACTGAATGAAAAACTGTTTTTT
CASSTPGLNEKLFF
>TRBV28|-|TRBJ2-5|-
TGTGCCAGCACCGAGGGGACTCTACAAGAGACCCAGTACTTC
CASTEGTLQETQYF
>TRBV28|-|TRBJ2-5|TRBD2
TGTGCGACAGGGACTAGCGGGAGGAGCCAAGAGACCCAGTACTTC
CATGTSGRSQETQYF
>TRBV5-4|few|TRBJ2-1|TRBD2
TGTGCCAGCAACCCTTCTAGCGGGGGGGCCTACAATGAGCAGTTCTTC
CASNPSSGGAYNEQFF
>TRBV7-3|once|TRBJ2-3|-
TGTGCCAGCAGCTTAAATACAGCAGATACGCAGTATTTT
CASSLNTADTQYF
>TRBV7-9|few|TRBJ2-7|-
TGTGCCAGCAGCTTCAGCGGCGGCGAGCAGTACTTC
CASSFSGGEQYF
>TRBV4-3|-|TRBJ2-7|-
TGCGCCAGCAGCCCAGGGGGGCGGGCGTCCGAGCAGTACTTC
CASSPGGRASEQYF
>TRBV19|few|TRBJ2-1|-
TGTGCCAGTAGTATAAGTTGGACAGACAATGAGCAGTTCTTC
CASSISWTDNEQFF
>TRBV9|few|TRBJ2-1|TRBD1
TGTGCCAGCAGCGCCAACCCGGCCGGGACAGGGCTCTACAATGAGCAGTTCTTC
CASSANPAGTGLYNEQFF
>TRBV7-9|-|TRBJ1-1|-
TGTGCCAGCAGCTTATACCAGGAAACTGAAGCTTTCTTT
CASSLYQETEAFF
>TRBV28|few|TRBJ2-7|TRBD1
TGTGCCAGCAGCTTAAGCGACAGGGGGCCTAGGGACTTC
CASSLSDRGPRDF
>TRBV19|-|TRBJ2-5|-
TGTGCCAGTAGTATAGGCTCTAGCAAGGAGACCCAGTACTTC
CASSIGSSKETQYF
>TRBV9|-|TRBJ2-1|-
TGTGCCAGCAGCGCCGGTTCGGGTTCCTACAATGAGCAGTTCTTC
CASSAGSGSYNEQFF
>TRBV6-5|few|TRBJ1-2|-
TGTGCCAGCAGTTACGACACCTTCTATGGCTACACCTTC
CASSYDTFYGYTF
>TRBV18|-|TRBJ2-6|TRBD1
TGTGCCAGCTCAGCCTACAGGGGGCTAGCCTCTGGGGCCAACGTCCTGACTTTC
CASSAYRGLASGANVLTF
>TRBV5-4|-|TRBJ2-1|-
TGTGCCAGCAGCTTTTCGGCGGGTGCCTACAATGAGCAGTTCTTC
CASSFSAGAYNEQFF
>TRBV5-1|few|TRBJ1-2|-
TGCGCCAGCAGCTTGGTAACAGGGTCGGTGTATGGCTACACCTTC
CASSLVTGSVYGYTF
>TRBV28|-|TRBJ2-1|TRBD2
TGTGCCAGCAGCCCCGCGCGCGCCGGGACTAGCGGGAATGAGCAGTTCTTC
CASSPARAGTSGNEQFF
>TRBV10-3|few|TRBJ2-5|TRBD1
TGTGCCATCAGCCCCTTCGAGGGGGCGAAGACCCAGTACTTC
CAISPFEGAKTQYF
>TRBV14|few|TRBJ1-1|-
TGTGCCAGCAGACAGGGACTGAACACTGAAGCTTTCTTT
CASRQGLNTEAFF
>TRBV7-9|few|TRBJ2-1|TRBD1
TGTGCCAGCAGCTTAGAGGACAGGGTCGATGAGCAGTTCTTC
CASSLEDRVDEQFF